One and the same sample provided the 9 T cell receptor beta chains below, sequenced in a study of T-cell reconstitution after alpha-beta-depleted transplantation in children. A TCRbeta library incorporating unique molecular identifiers was prepared. MiXCR, applied by TCRdb to the PCR reads, yields one record per CDR3 protein. Of 600,000 to 700,000 distinct CDR3 sequences listed, about 15% are singletons. Sample: PBMCs from the stem cell graft donor, taken from the stem cell graft. The receptor set was obtained from a human donor who donated a stem cell graft to a child with acute myeloid leukemia.

This clonotype was detected many times. CDR3 nucleotide sequence: TGCAGTGCTAGGCTCCCTAGGGGGCCAGATACGCAGTATTTT. Its translation: CSARLPRGPDTQYF. The chain is built from TRBV20-1 and TRBJ2-3, with 7 positions matching TRBD1. The ends lost 3 bases at V and 4 bases at J; junction bases unmatched: 7. The CDR3 extends over 14 amino acids. Germline values: CDR1 DFQATT, CDR2 SNEGSKA (reference sequence).

The chain links TRBV7-6 to TRBJ1-2; D is possibly TRBD1 (6 bases). The CDR3 length is 17 residues. Trimming stripped 1 base from V and 4 bases from J, with 19 bases between. The germline CDR1 and CDR2 sequences are SGHVS and FNYEAQ. The CDR3 DNA reads TGTGCCAGCAGCTTAGGTTTGGGTGGACAGACGACCTATGGCTACACCTTC. It codes for CASSLGLGGQTTYGYTF.

This clonotype was seen at least ten times. The V gene is TRBV5-1, the J gene TRBJ1-4, with 8 bases matching TRBD1. Losses at the gene ends were 4 bases for V and 6 bases for J; bases not matched to a gene: 8. CDR3 length: 15 residues. Germline V CDR1 and CDR2: SGHRS, YFSETQ. CDR3 nucleotides: TGCGCCAGCAGCCAACGACAGGGGAGAGATGAAAAACTGTTTTTT. The encoded protein is CASSQRQGRDEKLFF.

Many counts were recorded for this clonotype. V and J are TRBV20-1 and TRBJ1-1; D call uncertain. Germline CDR1 DFQATT, CDR2 SNEGSKA (reference sequence). CDR3 length equals 11 residues. The V gene lost 6 bases and the J gene lost 0 bases, with 5 bases spanning the gap. The CDR3 here is CSAEVNTEAFF. The DNA for the CDR3 is TGCAGTGCAGAAGTGAACACTGAAGCTTTCTTT.

On this clonotype: One end of the junction is discordant with germline, which a read error may explain. The V call is TRBV7-9, the J call TRBJ2-2, with D hard to call. The CDR3 covers 16 residues. Germline loops: CDR1 SEHNR, CDR2 FQNEAQ (reference sequence). CDR3 loop: CASRPRPGVNAGELFF. CDR3 sequence (DNA): TGTGCCAGCCGCCCAAGGCCCGGAGTGAACGCCGGGGAGCTGTTTTTT.

This clonotype appeared many times. This chain uses TRBV30 with TRBJ2-1; 7 bases match TRBD2. The V gene end was trimmed by 5 bases and the J gene end by 3 bases; junction bases not matched to a gene: 1. This CDR3 has 12 amino acids. CDR1 and CDR2 from the germline V gene are GTSNPN and SVGIG (reference sequence). The CDR3 here is CAWGLDYNEQFF. CDR3 bases: TGTGCCTGGGGACTAGACTACAATGAGCAGTTCTTC.

This clonotype was detected many times. The genes are TRBV29-1 and TRBJ1-6; 10 bases line up with TRBD1. This CDR3 contains 15 residues. The germline gives CDR1 SQVTM, CDR2 ANQGSEA. The V segment lost 7 bases and the J segment 3 bases; nucleotides outside the gene matches: 6. The CDR3 reads CSAQTGGIYNSPLHF. The CDR3, as DNA: TGCAGCGCCCAGACAGGGGGCATCTATAATTCACCCCTCCACTTT.

In this sample, this clonotype turned up a few times. A much larger clone is a single base away; this may be a read error. The chain is built from TRBV20-1 and TRBJ1-4; D uncertain. The CDR3 spans 14 residues. Per the germline V gene, CDR1 is DFQATT and CDR2 is SNEGSKA (reference sequence). Trimming cost V 0 bases and J 7 bases, with 12 bases left between them. The CDR3 DNA sequence: TGCAGTGCTAGAGATCCCCGACGGGTTGAAAAACTGTTTTTT. Protein sequence: CSARDPRRVEKLFF.

V gene TRBV7-9 combines with J gene TRBJ1-2; the D gene is possibly TRBD1 (6 bases). V was pared by 4 bases and J by 6 bases, with 18 bases between. The CDR3 spans 15 residues. Germline lookup yields CDR1 SEHNR and CDR2 FQNEAQ (reference sequence). This chain's CDR3 is CASSYGPTGKDGYTF. CDR3 DNA sequence: TGTGCCAGCAGCTACGGACCGACAGGCAAAGATGGCTACACCTTC. Together with reference TRBV7-9 and TRBJ1-2, the CDR3 gives the full variable domain: DTGVSQNPRHKITKRGQNVTFRCDPISEHNRLYWYRQTLGQGPEFLTYFQNEAQLEKSRLLSDRFSAERPKGSFSTLEIQRTEQGDSAMYLCASSYGPTGKDGYTFGSGTRLTVV.